This TCR beta chain was observed in a study of blood T cell repertoires in COVID-19 (TCRdb year 2020). Background on the whole study: Samples from collaborators originated in the United States, Italy and Spain and spanned both the acute and convalescent phases of COVID-19. The prospective study material was composed of cDNA or gDNA derived from T cells, B-cell-depleted T cells, or PBMCs. Deeply sampled blood TCRbeta repertoires from subjects exposed to, actively infected with, or recovered from COVID-19 were included in the dataset. A freely available public database, intended as a resource for researchers studying the immune response to SARS-CoV-2, is where the repertoires were released. Samples were obtained from the ongoing ImmuneRACE study (first 160 participants) and from roughly 1,300 subjects provided by 6 global collaborators. A de-identified subject ID, COVID-19 status, age in years and sex were almost always included in the sample metadata. Where HLA class I and class II types were available, the types were taken from metadata supplied by the sample provider, not from assay-based typing. Results the study describes overall, beyond this receptor: The amount of clinical and demographic metadata varied by source and participant and was provided uncurated.

TCRbeta CDR3 regions were amplified from genomic DNA using the immunoSEQ Assay, a bias-controlled multiplex PCR. The original methods were these. Within the assay, amplification of reference gene primers was used to estimate how many nucleated cells each sample contained. To quantify the absolute abundance of each unique TCRbeta CDR3 rearrangement, sequence reads were collapsed and filtered. Productive Simpson clonality was computed per sample as the square root of Simpson's diversity index over productive rearrangements. This immuneACCESS table, as held by TCRdb, lists in-frame sequences with V and J called but not all clones. Of the missing ones, under half trace to an unresolved V gene in checked studies; the others have no known cause. V and J calls and clone size are those listed in that table; D and trimming were worked out from the DNA. Within this sample are roughly 140,000 clones, with roughly 89% of them counted one time only. The ten top clones hold under 7% of the sample.

V is clipped by 8 bases and J by 4 bases, and the sequence between their germline boundaries is 12 bases long. The CDR1 and CDR2 encoded by the germline V gene (reference sequence) are LNHDA and SQIVND. Reading from cysteine to phenylalanine, the CDR3 counts 13 amino acids. Just the 39-base CDR3 DNA is kept, in frame starting at base 1. Participants in the prospective study were aged roughly 18 to 100 years, lived in 20 to 30 United States geographic areas, and enrolled through a virtual design. In the prospective study, cohorts were assigned on the basis of participant-reported clinical history obtained from a screening survey and a study questionnaire. Exposed participants had been in contact with someone with a PCR-confirmed or clinician-diagnosed COVID-19 case within 2 weeks of study entry. Mobile phlebotomists in the prospective study collected whole blood, serum and a nasopharyngeal or oropharyngeal swab from every participant. Over a roughly two-month period, participants in the prospective study had the option of providing additional blood draws and questionnaires. Before DNA extraction, blood samples from the prospective study were shipped at room temperature or frozen.

A remark on this clone: It has no known antigen specificity. No much larger clone is present one base from it, and per-base qualities are unavailable.

This clonotype originated in a woman in her fifties or sixties who had been exposed to COVID-19. This sequence uses TRBV19 and TRBJ1-5; confidence is insufficient to name the D gene. Sequenced input: PBMCs or T cells enriched from blood (not recorded which). The DNA reads as follows: TGTGCCAGTGTCGGGTGGACTAATCAGCCCCAGCATTTT. Its translation is CASVGWTNQPQHF.